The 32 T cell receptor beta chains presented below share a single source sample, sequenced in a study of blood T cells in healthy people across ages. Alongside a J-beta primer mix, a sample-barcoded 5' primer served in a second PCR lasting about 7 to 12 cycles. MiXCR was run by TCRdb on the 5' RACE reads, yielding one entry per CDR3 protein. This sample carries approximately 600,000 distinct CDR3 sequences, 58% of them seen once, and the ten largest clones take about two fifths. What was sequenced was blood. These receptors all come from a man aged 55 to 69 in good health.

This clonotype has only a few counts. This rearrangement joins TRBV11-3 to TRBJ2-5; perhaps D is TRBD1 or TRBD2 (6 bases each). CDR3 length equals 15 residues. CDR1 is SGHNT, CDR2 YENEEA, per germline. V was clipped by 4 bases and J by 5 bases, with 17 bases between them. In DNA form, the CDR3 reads TGTGCCAGCAGCTCCGGGGGCCTTCCGGGGGAGACCCAGTACTTC. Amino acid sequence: CASSSGGLPGETQYF.

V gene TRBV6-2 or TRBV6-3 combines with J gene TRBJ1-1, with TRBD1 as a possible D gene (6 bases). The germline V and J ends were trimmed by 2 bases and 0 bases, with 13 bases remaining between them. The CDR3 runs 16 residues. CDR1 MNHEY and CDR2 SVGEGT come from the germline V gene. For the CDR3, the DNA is TGTGCCAGCAGTTACGGCAAGGGGGATATGAACACTGAAGCTTTCTTT. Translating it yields CASSYGKGDMNTEAFF.

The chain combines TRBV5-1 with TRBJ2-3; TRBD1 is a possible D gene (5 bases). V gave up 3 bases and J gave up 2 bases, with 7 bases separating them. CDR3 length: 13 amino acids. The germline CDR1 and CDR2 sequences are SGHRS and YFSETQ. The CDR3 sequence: CASSSDNTDTQYF. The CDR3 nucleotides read TGCGCCAGCAGCTCGGACAACACAGATACGCAGTATTTT.

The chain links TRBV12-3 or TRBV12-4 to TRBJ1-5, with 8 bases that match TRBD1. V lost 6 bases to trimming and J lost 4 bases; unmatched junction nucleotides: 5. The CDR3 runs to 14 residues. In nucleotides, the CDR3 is TGTGCCAGCAGCTGGACAGGGACAAATCAGCCCCAGCATTTT. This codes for CASSWTGTNQPQHF.

CDR3 DNA sequence: TGCGCCAGCAGCTTGGCCCAGGGAAGGAGGACTGAAGCTTTCTTT. It is translated as CASSLAQGRRTEAFF. This rearrangement joins TRBV5-1 to TRBJ1-1; tentatively, D is TRBD1 (5 bases). Trimming shortened V by 0 bases and J by 5 bases, and 14 bases separated the two germline ends. Looked up from germline, CDR1 is SGHRS and CDR2 is YFSETQ. The CDR3 has 15 amino acids.

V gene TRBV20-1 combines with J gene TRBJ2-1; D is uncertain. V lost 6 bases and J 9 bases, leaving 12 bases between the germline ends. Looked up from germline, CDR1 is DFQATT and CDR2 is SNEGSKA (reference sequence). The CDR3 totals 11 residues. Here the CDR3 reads CSAPRLLEQFF. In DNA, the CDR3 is TGCAGTGCCCCGCGGCTACTTGAGCAGTTCTTC.

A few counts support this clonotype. The CDR3 coding sequence is TGTGCCAGCAGCCCGAGGGACAAATATACGCAGTATTTT. This codes for CASSPRDKYTQYF. The V call is TRBV7-9, the J call TRBJ2-3; possibly TRBD1 for D (6 bases). Germline CDR1 reads SEHNR; CDR2 reads FQNEAQ (reference sequence). The CDR3 extends over 13 amino acids. The V and J ends lost 5 bases and 7 bases respectively, with 13 bases between them.

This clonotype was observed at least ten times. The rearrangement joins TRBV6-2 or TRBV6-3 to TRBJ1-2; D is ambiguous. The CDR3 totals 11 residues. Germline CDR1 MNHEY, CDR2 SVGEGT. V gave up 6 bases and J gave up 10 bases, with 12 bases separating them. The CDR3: CASRLLVFYTF. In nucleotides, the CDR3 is TGTGCCAGCAGATTACTCGTGTTCTACACCTTC.

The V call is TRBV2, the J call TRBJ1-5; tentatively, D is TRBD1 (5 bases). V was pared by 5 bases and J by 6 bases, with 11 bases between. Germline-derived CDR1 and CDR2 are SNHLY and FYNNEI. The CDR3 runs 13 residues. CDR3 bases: TGTGCCAGCAGTACGGACGGGGGTCAGCCCCAGCATTTT. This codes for CASSTDGGQPQHF.

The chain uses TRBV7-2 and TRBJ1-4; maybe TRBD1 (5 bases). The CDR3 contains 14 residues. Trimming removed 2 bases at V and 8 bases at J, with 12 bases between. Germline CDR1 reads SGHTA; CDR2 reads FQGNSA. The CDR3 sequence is CASSLQGTGEKLFF. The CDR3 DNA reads TGTGCCAGCAGCTTACAGGGCACGGGGGAAAAACTGTTTTTT.

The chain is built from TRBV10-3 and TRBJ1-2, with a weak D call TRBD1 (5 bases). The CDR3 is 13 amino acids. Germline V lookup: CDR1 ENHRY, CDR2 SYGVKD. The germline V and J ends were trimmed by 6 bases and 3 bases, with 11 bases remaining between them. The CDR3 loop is CAISDDSYYGYTF. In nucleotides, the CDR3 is TGTGCCATCAGCGATGACAGCTACTATGGCTACACCTTC.

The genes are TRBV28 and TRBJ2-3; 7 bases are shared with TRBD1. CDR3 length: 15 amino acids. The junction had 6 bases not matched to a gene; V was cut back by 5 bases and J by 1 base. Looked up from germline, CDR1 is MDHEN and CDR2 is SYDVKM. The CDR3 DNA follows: TGTGCCAGCAGTAGGGGGCCTCCGGGCACAGATACGCAGTATTTT. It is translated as CASSRGPPGTDTQYF. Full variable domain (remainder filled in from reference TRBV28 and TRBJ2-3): DVKVTQSSRYLVKRTGEKVFLECVQDMDHENMFWYRQDPGLGLRLIYFSYDVKMKEKGDIPEGYSVSREKKERFSLILESASTNQTSMYLCASSRGPPGTDTQYFGPGTRLTVL.

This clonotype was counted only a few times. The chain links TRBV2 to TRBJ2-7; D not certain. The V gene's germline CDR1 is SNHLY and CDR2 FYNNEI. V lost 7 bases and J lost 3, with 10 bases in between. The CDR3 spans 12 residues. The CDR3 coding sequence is TGTGCCAGCAACTCCCAGAACTACGAGCAGTACTTC. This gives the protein CASNSQNYEQYF.

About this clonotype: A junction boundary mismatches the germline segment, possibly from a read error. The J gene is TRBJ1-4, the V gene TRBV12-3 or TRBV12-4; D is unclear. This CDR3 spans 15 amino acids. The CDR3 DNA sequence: TGTGCCAGCAGTTTACAGTTTCCCACTAATGGAAAACTGTTTTTT. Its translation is CASSLQFPTNGKLFF.

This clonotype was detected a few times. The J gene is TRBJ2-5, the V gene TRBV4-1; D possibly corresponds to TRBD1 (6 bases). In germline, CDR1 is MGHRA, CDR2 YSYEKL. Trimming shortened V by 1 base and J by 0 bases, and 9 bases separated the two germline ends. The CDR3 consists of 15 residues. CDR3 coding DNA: TGCGCCAGCAGCCAAGTGGGGGACAACCAAGAGACCCAGTACTTC. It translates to CASSQVGDNQETQYF.

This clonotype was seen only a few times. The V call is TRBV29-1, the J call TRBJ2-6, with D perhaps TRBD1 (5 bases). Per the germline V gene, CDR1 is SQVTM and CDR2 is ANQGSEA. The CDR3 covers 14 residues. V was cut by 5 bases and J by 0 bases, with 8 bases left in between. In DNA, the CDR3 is TGCAGCGTTCCCGACAGCTCTGGGGCCAACGTCCTGACTTTC. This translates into CSVPDSSGANVLTF.

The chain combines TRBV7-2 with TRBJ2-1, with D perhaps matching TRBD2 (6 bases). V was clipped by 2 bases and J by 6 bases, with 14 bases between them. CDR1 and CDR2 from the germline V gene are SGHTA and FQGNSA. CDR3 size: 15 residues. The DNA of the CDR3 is TGTGCCAGCAGCTTAACTGCTGCGGGGCTCAATGAGCAGTTCTTC. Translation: CASSLTAAGLNEQFF.

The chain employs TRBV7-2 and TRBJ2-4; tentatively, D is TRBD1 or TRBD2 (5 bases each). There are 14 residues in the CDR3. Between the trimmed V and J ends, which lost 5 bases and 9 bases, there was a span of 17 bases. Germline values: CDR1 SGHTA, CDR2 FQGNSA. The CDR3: CASSGGGSLSIQYF. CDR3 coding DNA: TGTGCCAGCAGCGGGGGTGGCAGTCTGAGCATTCAGTACTTC.

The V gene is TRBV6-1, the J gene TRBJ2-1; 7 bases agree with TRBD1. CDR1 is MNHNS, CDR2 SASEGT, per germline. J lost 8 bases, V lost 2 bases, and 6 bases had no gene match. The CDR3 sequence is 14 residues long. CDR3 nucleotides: TGTGCCAGCAGTGAAACCCGGGACAGTCATGAGCAGTTCTTC. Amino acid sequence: CASSETRDSHEQFF.

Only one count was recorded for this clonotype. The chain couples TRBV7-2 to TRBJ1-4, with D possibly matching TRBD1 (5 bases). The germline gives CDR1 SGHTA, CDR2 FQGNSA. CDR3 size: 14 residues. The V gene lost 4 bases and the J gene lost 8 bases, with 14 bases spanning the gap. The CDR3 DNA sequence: TGTGCCAGCAGCTCTGCAGGGAATTGGGAAAAACTGTTTTTT. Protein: CASSSAGNWEKLFF. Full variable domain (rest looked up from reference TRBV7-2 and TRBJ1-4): GAGVSQSPSNKVTEKGKDVELRCDPISGHTALYWYRQSLGQGLEFLIYFQGNSAPDKSGLPSDRFSAERTGGSVSTLTIQRTQQEDSAVYLCASSSAGNWEKLFFGSGTQLSVL.

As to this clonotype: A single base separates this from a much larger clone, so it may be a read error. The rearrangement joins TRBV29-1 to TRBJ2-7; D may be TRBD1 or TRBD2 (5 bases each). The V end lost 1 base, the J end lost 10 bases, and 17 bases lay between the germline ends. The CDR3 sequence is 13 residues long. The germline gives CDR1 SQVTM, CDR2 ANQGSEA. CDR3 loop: CSVEGDHSEIQYF. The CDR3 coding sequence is TGCAGCGTTGAAGGGGACCACTCAGAGATCCAGTACTTC.

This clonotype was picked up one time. CDR3: CASTDPTSGAASSYEQYF. The CDR3 bases are TGTGCCAGCACTGATCCGACTAGCGGGGCCGCAAGCTCCTACGAGCAGTACTTC. The chain recombines TRBV2 with TRBJ2-7; TRBD2 matches 11 bases. The germline V gene encodes CDR1 SNHLY and CDR2 FYNNEI. The CDR3 length is 18 residues. Germline trimming cut 7 bases from V and 0 bases from J; bases unmatched to any gene: 14.

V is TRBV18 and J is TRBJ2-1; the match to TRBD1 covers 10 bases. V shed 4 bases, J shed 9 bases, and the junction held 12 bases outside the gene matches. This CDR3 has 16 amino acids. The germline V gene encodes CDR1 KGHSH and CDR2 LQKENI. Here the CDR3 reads CASSLVPGTGAGEQFF. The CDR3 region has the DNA TGTGCCAGCTCACTAGTTCCCGGGACAGGGGCCGGTGAGCAGTTCTTC.

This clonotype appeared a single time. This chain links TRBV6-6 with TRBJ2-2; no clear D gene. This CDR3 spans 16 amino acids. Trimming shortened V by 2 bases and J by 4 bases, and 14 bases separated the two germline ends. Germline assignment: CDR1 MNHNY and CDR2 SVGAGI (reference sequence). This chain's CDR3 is CASSYPLGTGTGELFF. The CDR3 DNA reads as TGTGCCAGCAGTTACCCCCTTGGTACGGGCACCGGGGAGCTGTTTTTT.

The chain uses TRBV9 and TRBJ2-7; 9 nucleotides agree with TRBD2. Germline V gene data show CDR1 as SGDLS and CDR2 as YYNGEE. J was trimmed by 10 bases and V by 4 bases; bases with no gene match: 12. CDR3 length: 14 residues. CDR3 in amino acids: CASSPSGTQESQYF. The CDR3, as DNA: TGTGCCAGCAGCCCTAGCGGGACACAGGAGAGCCAGTACTTC.

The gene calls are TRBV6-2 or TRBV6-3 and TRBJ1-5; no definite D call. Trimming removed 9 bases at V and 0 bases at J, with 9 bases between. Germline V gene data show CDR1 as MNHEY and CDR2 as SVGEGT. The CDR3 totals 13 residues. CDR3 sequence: CASRRNSNQPQHF. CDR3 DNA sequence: TGTGCCAGTCGGAGGAATAGCAATCAGCCCCAGCATTTT.

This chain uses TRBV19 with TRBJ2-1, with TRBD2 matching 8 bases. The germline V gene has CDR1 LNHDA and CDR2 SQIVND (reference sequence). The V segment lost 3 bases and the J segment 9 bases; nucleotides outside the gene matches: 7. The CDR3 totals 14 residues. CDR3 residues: CASSMAGGLGEQFF. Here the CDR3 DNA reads TGTGCCAGTAGTATGGCGGGGGGCTTAGGTGAGCAGTTCTTC.

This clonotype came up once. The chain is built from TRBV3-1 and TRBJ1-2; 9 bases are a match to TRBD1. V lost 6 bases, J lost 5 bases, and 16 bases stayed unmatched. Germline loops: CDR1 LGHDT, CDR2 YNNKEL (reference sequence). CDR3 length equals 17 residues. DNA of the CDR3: TGTGCCAGCAGTCGAAGAGGGACAGGGTTGCTACGGTATGGCTACACCTTC. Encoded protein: CASSRRGTGLLRYGYTF.

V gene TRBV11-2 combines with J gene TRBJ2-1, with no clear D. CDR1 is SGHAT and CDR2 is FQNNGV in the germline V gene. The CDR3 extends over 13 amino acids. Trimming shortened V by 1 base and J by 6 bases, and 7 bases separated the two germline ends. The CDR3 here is CASSLGQVNEQFF. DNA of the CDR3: TGTGCCAGCAGCTTAGGTCAGGTCAATGAGCAGTTCTTC.

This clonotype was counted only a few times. CDR3 loop: CASSSGLGPDTQYF. CDR3 DNA: TGTGCCAGCAGCTCAGGACTTGGGCCAGATACGCAGTATTTT. This rearrangement joins TRBV7-2 to TRBJ2-3; D perhaps matches TRBD2 (5 bases). The CDR3 is 14 amino acids. Germline CDR1 SGHTA, CDR2 FQGNSA. V was pared by 4 bases and J by 4 bases, with 12 bases between.

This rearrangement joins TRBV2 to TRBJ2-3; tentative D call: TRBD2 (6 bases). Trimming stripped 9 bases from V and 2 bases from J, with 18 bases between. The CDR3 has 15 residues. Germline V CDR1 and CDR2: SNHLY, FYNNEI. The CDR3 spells CASKINGGSTDTQYF. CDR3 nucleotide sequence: TGTGCCAGTAAGATAAACGGGGGTTCCACAGATACGCAGTATTTT.

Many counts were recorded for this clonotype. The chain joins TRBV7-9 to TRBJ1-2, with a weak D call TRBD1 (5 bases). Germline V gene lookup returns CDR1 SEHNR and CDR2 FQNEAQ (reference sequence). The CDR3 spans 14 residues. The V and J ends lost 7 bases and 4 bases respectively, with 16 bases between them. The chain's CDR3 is CASTRQSGSYGYTF. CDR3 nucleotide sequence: TGTGCCAGCACCCGACAGTCCGGTAGCTATGGCTACACCTTC.